Presented here are 30 T cell receptor beta chains from one specimen sequenced in a study of blood T cell repertoires in COVID-19. Generated by immunoSEQ multiplex PCR, the TCRdb table keeps only in-frame clones and is missing some. The data hold roughly 200,000 clones, with over 75% observed a single time. Input material: peripheral blood. Every receptor here comes from a man in his forties or fifties with acute or convalescent COVID-19.

CDR3 sequence (DNA): TGTGCCAGCAGTACGGAGACAGGGGTCCAGCCCCAGCATTTT. The encoded protein is CASSTETGVQPQHF. The J gene is TRBJ1-5, the V gene TRBV6-5; TRBD1 agrees at 8 bases. The germline V gene encodes CDR1 MNHEY and CDR2 SVGAGI. The trim removed 5 bases at V and 7 bases at J, leaving 7 bases unmatched. CDR3 length: 14 amino acids.

The gene calls are TRBV11-2 and TRBJ2-2; TRBD2 is a possible D gene (6 bases). The CDR3 sequence is 16 residues long. The germline V gene has CDR1 SGHAT and CDR2 FQNNGV. V dropped 6 bases and J dropped 4 bases, with 18 bases sitting between them. The CDR3 loop is CASSRFFGGGTGELFF. CDR3 coding DNA: TGTGCCAGCAGTCGCTTTTTTGGGGGAGGCACCGGGGAGCTGTTTTTT.

The chain links TRBV7-3 to TRBJ2-7; TRBD2 matches 9 bases. The CDR3 loop spans 15 amino acids. With V trimmed by 0 bases and J by 5 bases, 5 bases remained unmatched. In germline, CDR1 is SGHTA, CDR2 FQGTGA. The CDR3 DNA sequence: TGTGCCAGCAGCTTAACTAGCGGGAGTATAAACGAGCAGTACTTC. Translation gives CASSLTSGSINEQYF. Variable domain in full (rest from reference TRBV7-3 and TRBJ2-7): GAGVSQTPSNKVTEKGKYVELRCDPISGHTALYWYRQSLGQGPEFLIYFQGTGAADDSGLPNDRFFAVRPEGSVSTLKIQRTERGDSAVYLCASSLTSGSINEQYFGPGTRLTVT.

The V gene is TRBV20-1, the J gene TRBJ2-2; D is uncertain. CDR1 DFQATT and CDR2 SNEGSKA come from the germline V gene (reference sequence). There are 13 residues in the CDR3. The germline V and J ends were trimmed by 3 bases and 2 bases, with 7 bases remaining between them. CDR3 DNA sequence: TGCAGTGCTAGTGCTCCCAACACCGGGGAGCTGTTTTTT. Protein: CSASAPNTGELFF.

This clone appeared once. This chain links TRBV7-2 with TRBJ1-3; 7 bases map to TRBD1. CDR3 size: 13 residues. Germline lookup yields CDR1 SGHTA and CDR2 FQGNSA. Trimming cost V 5 bases and J 16 bases; bases outside gene matches: 14. This CDR3 reads CASSHPGGRGLYF. In DNA form, the CDR3 reads TGTGCCAGCAGCCACCCTGGGGGCAGGGGGTTGTATTTT.

This chain connects TRBV28 to TRBJ1-2, with D unclear. Between the trimmed V and J ends, which lost 7 bases and 4 bases, there was a span of 22 bases. The germline CDR1 and CDR2 sequences are MDHEN and SYDVKM. CDR3 length: 16 amino acids. CDR3 sequence reads: CASTSNSGSDPYGYTF. The CDR3 nucleotides read TGTGCCAGCACCTCAAACTCGGGGTCAGATCCCTATGGCTACACCTTC.

This CDR3 reads CASRPQGARNTEAFF. The CDR3 DNA reads as TGTGCCAGTAGGCCACAGGGGGCGAGGAACACTGAAGCTTTCTTT. J is TRBJ1-1 and V is TRBV19; 9 positions match TRBD1. This CDR3 has 15 residues. CDR1 and CDR2 (germline): LNHDA, SQIVND (reference sequence). V shed 6 bases, J shed 1 base, and the junction held 6 bases outside the gene matches. The whole variable domain, filled in from reference TRBV19 and TRBJ1-1, reads DGGITQSPKYLFRKEGQNVTLSCEQNLNHDAMYWYRQDPGQGLRLIYYSQIVNDFQKGDIAEGYSVSREKKESFPLTVTSAQKNPTAFYLCASRPQGARNTEAFFGQGTRLTVV.

The rearrangement uses TRBV7-3 and TRBJ2-7; D uncertain. This CDR3 has 13 residues. CDR1 is SGHTA and CDR2 is FQGTGA in the germline V gene. Trimming took off 2 bases at V and 3 bases at J, with 8 bases between the two ends. As DNA, the CDR3 is TGTGCCAGCAGCTTATCCAGAGGCTACGAGCAGTACTTC. Translation gives CASSLSRGYEQYF.

The gene calls are TRBV6-5 and TRBJ2-4; TRBD2 matches 9 bases. The ends lost 6 bases at V and 6 bases at J; junction bases unmatched: 9. Germline V gene lookup returns CDR1 MNHEY and CDR2 SVGAGI. This CDR3 is built from 15 residues. The CDR3 sequence: CASSRTGLAGNIQYF. CDR3 sequence (DNA): TGTGCCAGCAGCAGAACGGGACTAGCTGGAAACATTCAGTACTTC.

The chain combines TRBV4-1 with TRBJ2-1; tentative D call: TRBD2 (5 bases). V was cut by 1 base and J by 8 bases, with 9 bases left in between. The CDR3 totals 13 residues. Germline loops: CDR1 MGHRA, CDR2 YSYEKL. CDR3 region: CASSQGGPDEQFF. As DNA, the CDR3 is TGCGCCAGCAGCCAAGGAGGGCCGGATGAGCAGTTCTTC.

The chain is built from TRBV3-1 (or the pseudogene TRBV3-2) and TRBJ2-3; the D gene is possibly TRBD1 (5 bases). CDR1 and CDR2 from the germline V gene are LGHDT and YNNKEL (reference sequence). The V end was cut by 1 base, the J end by 1 base, with 9 bases between. The CDR3 has 15 residues. The CDR3 DNA reads as TGTGCCAGCAGCCAAGGGGGCTCTGGCACAGATACGCAGTATTTT. Translated: CASSQGGSGTDTQYF.

This rearrangement joins TRBV7-2 to TRBJ1-6, with D hard to call. From germline, CDR1 is SGHTA and CDR2 FQGNSA. The ends were cut back, 5 bases at V and 0 bases at J, with 11 bases in the middle. CDR3 length: 16 residues. The CDR3 reads CASSLLMASYNSPLHF. In DNA, the CDR3 is TGTGCCAGCAGCCTCCTCATGGCCTCCTATAATTCACCCCTCCACTTT.

The rearrangement links TRBV6-2 or TRBV6-3 to TRBJ1-1, with a possible D match to TRBD1 (6 bases). The V end was cut by 4 bases, the J end by 9 bases, with 12 bases between. The V gene's germline CDR1 is MNHEY and CDR2 SVGEGT. CDR3 size: 12 residues. DNA for the CDR3: TGTGCCAGCAGTTGGTCCGGGACACAAGCTTTCTTT. Encoded protein: CASSWSGTQAFF.

This chain joins TRBV18 and TRBJ2-2; possible D gene TRBD2, 6 bases. The germline gives CDR1 KGHSH, CDR2 LQKENI. V gave up 3 bases and J gave up 5 bases, with 25 bases separating them. The CDR3 contains 19 residues. The CDR3 reads CASSPRTGLTNMGTGELFF. DNA of the CDR3: TGTGCCAGCTCACCCAGAACGGGACTCACTAACATGGGGACCGGGGAGCTGTTTTTT.

This clone appeared a single time. The chain is built from TRBV12-3 or TRBV12-4 and TRBJ2-4, with TRBD1 matching over 8 bases. The J segment lost 9 bases and the V segment lost 4 bases, leaving 5 bases of the junction unmatched. The CDR3 is 13 amino acids. The CDR3 DNA reads TGTGCCAGCAGTTCGACAGGGGTGGGCATTCAGTACTTC. Residues: CASSSTGVGIQYF.

V and J are TRBV28 and TRBJ1-4; maybe TRBD1 (5 bases). Germline CDR1 MDHEN, CDR2 SYDVKM. V gave up 6 bases and J gave up 6 bases, with 20 bases separating them. The CDR3 totals 16 residues. CDR3 coding DNA: TGTGCCAGCAGGAAATTACACAGGACCTCGGATGAAAAACTGTTTTTT. Translated, it gives CASRKLHRTSDEKLFF.

The chain uses TRBV15 and TRBJ2-2; tentatively, D is TRBD2 (6 bases). Trimming shortened V by 3 bases and J by 4 bases, and 12 bases separated the two germline ends. The germline gives CDR1 LNHNV, CDR2 YYDKDF (reference sequence). The CDR3 consists of 15 residues. CDR3 sequence reads: CATSRGLTSTGELFF. CDR3 nucleotides: TGTGCCACCAGCAGGGGACTGACTTCCACCGGGGAGCTGTTTTTT.

The chain couples TRBV5-1 to TRBJ2-3; TRBD2 aligns across 7 bases. Germline values: CDR1 SGHRS, CDR2 YFSETQ. This CDR3 comprises 15 residues. V shed 10 bases, J shed 2 bases, and the junction held 13 bases outside the gene matches. CDR3: CASSQPSGVTDTQYF. CDR3 in DNA: TGCGCCTCCAGCCAGCCTAGCGGCGTCACAGATACGCAGTATTTT.

The J gene is TRBJ1-3, the V gene TRBV28, with D possibly TRBD1 on 6 matching bases. Trimming took off 6 bases at V and 3 bases at J, with 18 bases between the two ends. There are 16 residues in the CDR3. Germline CDR1 reads MDHEN; CDR2 reads SYDVKM. CDR3 bases: TGTGCCAGCAGCAACACAGGGTATGTTCATGGAAACACCATATATTTT. This translates into CASSNTGYVHGNTIYF.

This sequence joins TRBV5-4 and TRBJ2-3, with 7 bases aligning to TRBD2. The V and J ends lost 8 bases and 4 bases, in that order; junction bases with no gene match: 10. The germline gives CDR1 SGHNT, CDR2 YYREEE (reference sequence). This CDR3 comprises 14 residues. CDR3 loop: CASTRGRVPDTQYF. The CDR3 nucleotides read TGTGCCAGTACCCGGGGGAGGGTTCCAGATACGCAGTATTTT. The whole variable domain, filled in from reference TRBV5-4 and TRBJ2-3, reads ETGVTQSPTHLIKTRGQQVTLRCSSQSGHNTVSWYQQALGQGPQFIFQYYREEENGRGNFPPRFSGLQFPNYSSELNVNALELDDSALYLCASTRGRVPDTQYFGPGTRLTVL.

V gene TRBV5-6 combines with J gene TRBJ2-5; TRBD2 agrees at 11 bases. CDR1 SGHDT and CDR2 YYEEEE come from the germline V gene. This CDR3 contains 15 residues. V was clipped by 1 base and J by 1 base; unmatched bases: 0. The DNA of the CDR3 is TGTGCCAGCAGCTTGACTAGCGGGGGCCAAGAGACCCAGTACTTC. It codes for CASSLTSGGQETQYF. The variable domain in full, completed from reference TRBV5-6 and TRBJ2-5, reads DAGVTQSPTHLIKTRGQQVTLRCSPKSGHDTVSWYQQALGQGPQFIFQYYEEEERQRGNFPDRFSGHQFPNYSSELNVNALLLGDSALYLCASSLTSGGQETQYFGPGTRLLVL.

V is TRBV19 and J is TRBJ2-7, with 12 bases aligning to TRBD2. Per the germline V gene, CDR1 is LNHDA and CDR2 is SQIVND (reference sequence). V was clipped by 6 bases and J by 2 bases; unmatched bases: 5. This CDR3 has 15 residues. CDR3 nucleotide sequence: TGTGCCAGTAGCCTGCTAGCGGGAGGGACCTACGAGCAGTACTTC. The encoded protein is CASSLLAGGTYEQYF. The whole variable domain, remainder taken from reference TRBV19 and TRBJ2-7, is DGGITQSPKYLFRKEGQNVTLSCEQNLNHDAMYWYRQDPGQGLRLIYYSQIVNDFQKGDIAEGYSVSREKKESFPLTVTSAQKNPTAFYLCASSLLAGGTYEQYFGPGTRLTVT.

This clone was seen a single time. The chain has TRBV2 and TRBJ1-5; D is perhaps TRBD1 (5 bases). This CDR3 region has 16 residues. Trimming removed 6 bases at V and 4 bases at J, with 19 bases between. CDR1 and CDR2 from the germline V gene are SNHLY and FYNNEI. The CDR3, as DNA: TGTGCCAGCAGGGGGGGGACTCCTACTGGGAATCAGCCCCAGCATTTT. Translated: CASRGGTPTGNQPQHF.

The chain combines TRBV15 with TRBJ2-3, with unresolved D. The V end was cut by 1 base, the J end by 4 bases, with 9 bases between. The germline V gene has CDR1 LNHNV and CDR2 YYDKDF (reference sequence). CDR3 size: 14 residues. The DNA for the CDR3 is TGTGCCACCAGCAGAGCTCCAGTCCCAGATACGCAGTATTTT. This codes for CATSRAPVPDTQYF.

The chain joins TRBV3-1 (or the pseudogene TRBV3-2) to TRBJ1-6; TRBD1 agrees at 9 bases. Germline-derived CDR1 and CDR2 are LGHDT and YNNKEL (reference sequence). CDR3 length: 16 residues. V lost 4 bases, J lost 9 bases, and 10 bases stayed unmatched. CDR3 DNA: TGTGCCAGCAGCCTTCTTCCGGGACAGGGTGCTTCACCCCTCCACTTT. The encoded protein is CASSLLPGQGASPLHF.

The chain carries TRBV4-3 and TRBJ1-2, with 8 bases that match TRBD1. Germline values: CDR1 LGHNA, CDR2 YSLEER. The trim removed 0 bases at V and 3 bases at J, leaving 12 bases unmatched. The CDR3 runs to 18 residues. The CDR3 DNA reads TGCGCCAGCAGCCAAGATCCCGGACAGGGATCAGTTCACTATGGCTACACCTTC. Its translation: CASSQDPGQGSVHYGYTF.

V gene TRBV4-1 combines with J gene TRBJ2-2; D remains ambiguous. V was clipped by 0 bases and J by 7 bases, with 6 bases between them. The CDR3 covers 13 residues. Per germline, CDR1 MGHRA and CDR2 YSYEKL. The DNA of the CDR3 is TGCGCCAGCAGCCAAGACCCCGGCGGGGAGCTGTTTTTT. Translation: CASSQDPGGELFF.

The genes are TRBV2 and TRBJ1-5; no clear D gene. The CDR3 length is 15 residues. The V gene lost 4 bases and the J gene lost 2 bases, with 12 bases spanning the gap. CDR1 SNHLY and CDR2 FYNNEI come from the germline V gene. CDR3 coding DNA: TGTGCCAGCAGTGCAGCCAGGCTCGGCAATCAGCCCCAGCATTTT. It codes for CASSAARLGNQPQHF. Together with reference TRBV2 and TRBJ1-5, the CDR3 gives the full variable domain: EPEVTQTPSHQVTQMGQEVILRCVPISNHLYFYWYRQILGQKVEFLVSFYNNEISEKSEIFDDQFSVERPDGSNFTLKIRSTKLEDSAMYFCASSAARLGNQPQHFGDGTRLSIL.

This clone was seen once. The chain has TRBV7-9 and TRBJ2-5; D is unclear. V was trimmed by 5 bases and J by 5 bases, leaving 9 bases between them. Germline V CDR1 and CDR2: SEHNR, FQNEAQ (reference sequence). This CDR3 is built from 12 residues. The CDR3 loop is CASSTVRETQYF. For the CDR3, the DNA is TGTGCCAGCAGCACCGTCAGGGAGACCCAGTACTTC.

The genes are TRBV19 and TRBJ2-1, with 8 bases lining up with TRBD1. Germline CDR1 LNHDA, CDR2 SQIVND (reference sequence). After removal of 5 bases from V and 4 bases from J, the junction contained 10 bases not matched to a gene. The length of the CDR3 is 16 residues. In nucleotides, the CDR3 is TGTGCCAGTAGTTTCCCTGGACAGGGCCCTTACAATGAGCAGTTCTTC. This gives the protein CASSFPGQGPYNEQFF. The variable domain in full, with the rest retrieved from reference TRBV19 and TRBJ2-1, is DGGITQSPKYLFRKEGQNVTLSCEQNLNHDAMYWYRQDPGQGLRLIYYSQIVNDFQKGDIAEGYSVSREKKESFPLTVTSAQKNPTAFYLCASSFPGQGPYNEQFFGPGTRLTVL.